This T cell receptor beta chain was captured in a study of shared clonotypes between healthy human individuals. Here immunoSEQ multiplex PCR was the method, and the copy in TCRdb shows in-frame clones only, minus some. The sample contains about 2.3 million clones, less than 95% of which appear only once. This clone was detected a few times. Germline V CDR1 and CDR2: SQVTM, ANQGSEA. This CDR3 spans 13 amino acids. V lost 5 bases and J 2 bases, leaving 12 bases between the germline ends. The TCR was taken from a man aged 18-30 years in good health. Some clones in this sample may be carry-over from other donors' samples. The specimen was naive CD4+ T cells from PBMCs. Subset in this sample: CD45RA+ positively selected. This chain joins TRBV29-1 and TRBJ2-5; D call uncertain. CDR3 DNA sequence: TGCAGCGTTTATGGACCCATGCAAGAGACCCAGTACTTC. Translating it yields CSVYGPMQETQYF. Together with reference TRBV29-1 and TRBJ2-5, the CDR3 gives the full variable domain: SAVISQKPSRDICQRGTSLTIQCQVDSQVTMMFWYRQQPGQSLTLIATANQGSEATYESGFVIDKFPISRPNLTFSTLTVSNMSPEDSSIYLCSVYGPMQETQYFGPGTRLLVL.